This T cell receptor beta chain was retrieved from a study of T cell clones after liver transplantation. The repertoire was sequenced with immunoSEQ multiplex PCR; TCRdb's copy has only in-frame clones and lacks some. The table includes around 75,000 clones, roughly 84% detected once. The germline V gene has CDR1 SGHVS and CDR2 FQNEAQ. The V end lost 3 bases, the J end lost 4 bases, and 9 bases lay between the germline ends. The CDR3 is made up of 13 amino acids. This sequence originates from a human patient who received a liver transplant. Among the T cells, some may be from the graft donor. The sequencing used CD4+ T cells from blood, collected 48 months after liver transplant. J is TRBJ1-1 and V is TRBV7-8; D gene uncertain. The CDR3 region has the DNA TGTGCCAGCAGCTTTCAAGGGATCACTGAAGCTTTCTTT. Protein: CASSFQGITEAFF.